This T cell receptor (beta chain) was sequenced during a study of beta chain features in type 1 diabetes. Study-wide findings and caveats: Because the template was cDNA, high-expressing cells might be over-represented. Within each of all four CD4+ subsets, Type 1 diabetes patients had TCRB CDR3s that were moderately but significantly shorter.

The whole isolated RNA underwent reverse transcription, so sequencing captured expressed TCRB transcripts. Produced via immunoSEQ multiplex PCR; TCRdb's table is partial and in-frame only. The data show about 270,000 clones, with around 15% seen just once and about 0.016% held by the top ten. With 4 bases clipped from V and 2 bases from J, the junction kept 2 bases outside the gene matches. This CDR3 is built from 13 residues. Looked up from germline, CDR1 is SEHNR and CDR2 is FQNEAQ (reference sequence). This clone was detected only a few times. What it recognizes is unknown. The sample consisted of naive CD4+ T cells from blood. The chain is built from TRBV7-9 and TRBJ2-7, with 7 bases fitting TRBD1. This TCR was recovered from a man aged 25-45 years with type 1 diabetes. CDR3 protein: CASSWGQTYEQYF. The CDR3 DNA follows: TGTGCCAGCAGCTGGGGACAGACCTACGAGCAGTACTTC.